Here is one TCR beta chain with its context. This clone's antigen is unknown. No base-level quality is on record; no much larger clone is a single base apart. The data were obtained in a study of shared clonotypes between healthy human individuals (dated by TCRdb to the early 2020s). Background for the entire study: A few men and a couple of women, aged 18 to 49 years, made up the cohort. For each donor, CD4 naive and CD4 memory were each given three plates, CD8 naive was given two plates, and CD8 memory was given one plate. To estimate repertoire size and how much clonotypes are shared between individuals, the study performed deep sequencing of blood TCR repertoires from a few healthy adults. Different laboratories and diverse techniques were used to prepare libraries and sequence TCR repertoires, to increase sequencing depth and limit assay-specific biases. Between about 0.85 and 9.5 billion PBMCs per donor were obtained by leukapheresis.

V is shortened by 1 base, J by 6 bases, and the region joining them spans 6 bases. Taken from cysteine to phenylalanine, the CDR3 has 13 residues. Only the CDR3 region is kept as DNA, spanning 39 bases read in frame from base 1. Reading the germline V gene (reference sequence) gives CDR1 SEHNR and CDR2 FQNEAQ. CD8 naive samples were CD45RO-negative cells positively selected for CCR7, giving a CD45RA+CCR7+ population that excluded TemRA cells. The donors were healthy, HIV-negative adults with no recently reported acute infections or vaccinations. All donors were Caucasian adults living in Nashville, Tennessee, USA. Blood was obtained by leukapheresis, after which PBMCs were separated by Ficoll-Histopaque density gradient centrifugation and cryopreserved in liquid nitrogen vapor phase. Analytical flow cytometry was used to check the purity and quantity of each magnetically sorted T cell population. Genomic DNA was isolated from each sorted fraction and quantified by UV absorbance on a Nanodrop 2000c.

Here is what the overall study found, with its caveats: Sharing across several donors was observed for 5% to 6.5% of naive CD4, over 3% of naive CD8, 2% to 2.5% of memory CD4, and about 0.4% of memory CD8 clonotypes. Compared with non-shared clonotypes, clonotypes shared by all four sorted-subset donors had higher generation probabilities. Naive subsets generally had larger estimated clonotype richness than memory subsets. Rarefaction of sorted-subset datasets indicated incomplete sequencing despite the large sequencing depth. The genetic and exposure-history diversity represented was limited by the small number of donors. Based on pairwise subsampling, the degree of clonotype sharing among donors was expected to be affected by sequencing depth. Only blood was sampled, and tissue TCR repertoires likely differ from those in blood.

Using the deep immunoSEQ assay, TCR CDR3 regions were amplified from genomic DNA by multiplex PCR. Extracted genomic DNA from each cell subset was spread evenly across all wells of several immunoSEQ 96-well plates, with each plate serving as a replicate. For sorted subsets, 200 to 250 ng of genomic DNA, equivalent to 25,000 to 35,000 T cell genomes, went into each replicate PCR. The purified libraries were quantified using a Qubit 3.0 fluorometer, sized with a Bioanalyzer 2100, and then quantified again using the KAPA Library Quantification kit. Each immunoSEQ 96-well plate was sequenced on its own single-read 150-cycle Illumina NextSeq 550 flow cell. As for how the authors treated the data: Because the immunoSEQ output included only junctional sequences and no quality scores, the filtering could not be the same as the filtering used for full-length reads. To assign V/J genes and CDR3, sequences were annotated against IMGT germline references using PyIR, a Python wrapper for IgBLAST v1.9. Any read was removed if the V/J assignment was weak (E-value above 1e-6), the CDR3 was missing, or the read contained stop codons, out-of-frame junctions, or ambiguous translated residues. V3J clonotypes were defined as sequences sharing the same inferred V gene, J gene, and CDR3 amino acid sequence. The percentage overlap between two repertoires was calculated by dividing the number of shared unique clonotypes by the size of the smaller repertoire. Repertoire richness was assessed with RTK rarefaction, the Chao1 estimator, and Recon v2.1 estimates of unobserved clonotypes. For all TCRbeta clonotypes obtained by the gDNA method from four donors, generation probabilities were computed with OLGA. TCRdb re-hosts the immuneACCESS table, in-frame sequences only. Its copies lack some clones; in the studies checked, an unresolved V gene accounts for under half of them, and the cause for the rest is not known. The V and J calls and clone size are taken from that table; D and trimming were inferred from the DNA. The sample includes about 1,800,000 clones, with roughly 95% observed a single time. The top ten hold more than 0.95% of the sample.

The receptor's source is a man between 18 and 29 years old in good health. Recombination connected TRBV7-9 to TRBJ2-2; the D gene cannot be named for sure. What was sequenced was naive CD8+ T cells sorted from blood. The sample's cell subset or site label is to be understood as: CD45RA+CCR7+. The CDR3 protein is CASSLDLAGELFF. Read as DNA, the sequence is TGTGCCAGCAGCTTAGATCTAGCCGGGGAGCTGTTTTTT.